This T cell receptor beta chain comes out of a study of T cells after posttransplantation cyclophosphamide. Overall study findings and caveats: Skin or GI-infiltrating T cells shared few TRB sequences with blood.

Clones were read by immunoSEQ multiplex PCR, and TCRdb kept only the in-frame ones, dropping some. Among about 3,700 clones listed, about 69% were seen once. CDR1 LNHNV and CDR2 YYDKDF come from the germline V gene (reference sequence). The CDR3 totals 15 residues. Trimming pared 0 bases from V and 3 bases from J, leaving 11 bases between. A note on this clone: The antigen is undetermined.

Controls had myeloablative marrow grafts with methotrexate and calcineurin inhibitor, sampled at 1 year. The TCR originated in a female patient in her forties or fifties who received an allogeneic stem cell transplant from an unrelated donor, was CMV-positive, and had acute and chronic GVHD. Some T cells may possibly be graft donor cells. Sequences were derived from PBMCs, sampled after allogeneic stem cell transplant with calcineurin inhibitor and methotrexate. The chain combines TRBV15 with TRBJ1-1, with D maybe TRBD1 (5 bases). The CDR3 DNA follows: TGTGCCACCAGCAGAGATCGGGGGGGGGACACTGAAGCTTTCTTT. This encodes CATSRDRGGDTEAFF. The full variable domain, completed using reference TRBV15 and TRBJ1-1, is DAMVIQNPRYQVTQFGKPVTLSCSQTLNHNVMYWYQQKSSQAPKLLFHYYDKDFNNEADTPDNFQSRRPNTSFCFLDIRSPGLGDTAMYLCATSRDRGGDTEAFFGQGTRLTVV.